The 3 T cell receptor beta chains listed next were all sequenced from one sample in a study of T cells in Graves' hyperthyroidism and ophthalmopathy. There were TCR beta CDR3 regions amplified from RNA transcripts. The TCR CDR3 first-round RT-PCR relied on the HTBI primer set. Using its own MiXCR run on the multiplex PCR reads, TCRdb lists one record per CDR3 protein. Here the sample spans approximately 98,000 distinct CDR3 sequences, 35% to 50% being singletons. The sequencing input was peripheral blood or thyroid tissue (not recorded which). These receptors all stem from a woman in her twenties or thirties with Graves' hyperthyroidism.

This clonotype was recorded a few times. Since the CDR3 does not end with the conserved phenylalanine or tryptophan, this likely comes from a read error. The DNA is omitted, as the CDR3 cannot be located on it reliably, and the CDR3 follows TCRdb's listing. This CDR3 is CASSLSGTDGKPKL. The V gene is TRBV28, the J gene TRBJ1-1; the D call in the table, TRBD1, was not verified against the DNA. The CDR3 length is 14 residues, termini included. Germline CDR1 reads MDHEN; CDR2 reads SYDVKM.

As concerns this clonotype: It may be a read error: a sequence one base away is much more abundant. The genes are TRBV7-1 and TRBJ2-7; D is uncertain. TRBV7-1 is an ORF, with its function uncertain. Trimming removed 3 bases from V and 2 bases from J, with 14 bases in between. The CDR3 covers 15 residues. The CDR3 here is CASSSPLVRAYEQYF. DNA for the CDR3: TGTGCCAGCAGCTCGCCTCTAGTGCGAGCCTACGAGCAGTACTTC.

This sequence joins TRBV7-6 and TRBJ2-5; D unresolved. V lost 5 bases and J lost 2, with 12 bases in between. The CDR3 covers 14 residues. Germline V gene data show CDR1 as SGHVS and CDR2 as FNYEAQ. The CDR3 region is CASSAPVGQETQYF. The CDR3 DNA reads as TGTGCCAGCAGCGCCCCGGTGGGACAAGAGACCCAGTACTTC.